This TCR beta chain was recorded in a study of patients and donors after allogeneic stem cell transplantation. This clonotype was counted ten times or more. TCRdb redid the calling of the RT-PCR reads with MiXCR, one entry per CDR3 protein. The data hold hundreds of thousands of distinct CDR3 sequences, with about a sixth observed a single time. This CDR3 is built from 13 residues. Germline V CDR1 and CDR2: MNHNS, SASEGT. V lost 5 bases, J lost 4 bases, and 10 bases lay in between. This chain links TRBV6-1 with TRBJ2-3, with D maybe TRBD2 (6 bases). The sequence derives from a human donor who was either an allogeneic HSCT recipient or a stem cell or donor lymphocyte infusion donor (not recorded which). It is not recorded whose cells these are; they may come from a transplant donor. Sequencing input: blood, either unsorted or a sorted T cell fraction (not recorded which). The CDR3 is CASSPRRADTQYF. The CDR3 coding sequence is TGTGCCAGCAGTCCTAGGAGGGCAGATACGCAGTATTTT.